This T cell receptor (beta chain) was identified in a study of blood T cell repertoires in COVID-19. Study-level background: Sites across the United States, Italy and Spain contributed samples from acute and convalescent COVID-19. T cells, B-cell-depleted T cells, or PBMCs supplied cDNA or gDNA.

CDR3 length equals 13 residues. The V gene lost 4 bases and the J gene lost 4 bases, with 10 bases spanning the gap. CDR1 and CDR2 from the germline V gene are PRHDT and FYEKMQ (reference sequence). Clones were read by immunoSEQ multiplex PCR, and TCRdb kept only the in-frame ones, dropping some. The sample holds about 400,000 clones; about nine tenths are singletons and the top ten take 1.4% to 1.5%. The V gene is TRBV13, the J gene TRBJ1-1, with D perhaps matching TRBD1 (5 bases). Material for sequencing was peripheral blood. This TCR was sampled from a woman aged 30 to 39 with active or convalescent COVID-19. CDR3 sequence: CASSYTGGTEAFF. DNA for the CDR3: TGTGCCAGCAGCTATACAGGTGGCACTGAAGCTTTCTTT. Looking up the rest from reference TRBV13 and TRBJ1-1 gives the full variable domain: AAGVIQSPRHLIKEKRETATLKCYPIPRHDTVYWYQQGPGQDPQFLISFYEKMQSDKGSIPDRFSAQQFSDYHSELNMSSLELGDSALYFCASSYTGGTEAFFGQGTRLTVV.